The T cell receptor (beta chain) under discussion was sequenced for a study of blood T cell repertoires in COVID-19. Study in general: Samples taken during acute and convalescent COVID-19 were collected in the United States, Italy and Spain. From T cells, B-cell-depleted T cells, or PBMCs came the material, which was cDNA or gDNA.

This clone occurred once. In the source study's methods: How many nucleated cells were present was estimated from reference gene primer amplification. Clones were sequenced by immunoSEQ multiplex PCR, and TCRdb holds only the in-frame ones, with some missing. V, J and clone size derive from that table, while D and trimming were established from the DNA sequence. The table has over 45,000 clones, 70% to 90% seen once. The V gene end was trimmed by 6 bases and the J gene end by 15 bases; junction bases not matched to a gene: 6. Per germline, CDR1 ENHRY and CDR2 SYGVKD. The CDR3 is 11 residues long. The genes are TRBV10-3 and TRBJ2-1; TRBD2 matches 9 bases. Input material: peripheral blood. This receptor was taken from a human donor in a cohort sampled during active COVID-19. The CDR3 DNA sequence: TGTGCCATCAGGACTCTAGCGGGACGGTTCTTC. It translates to CAIRTLAGRFF.